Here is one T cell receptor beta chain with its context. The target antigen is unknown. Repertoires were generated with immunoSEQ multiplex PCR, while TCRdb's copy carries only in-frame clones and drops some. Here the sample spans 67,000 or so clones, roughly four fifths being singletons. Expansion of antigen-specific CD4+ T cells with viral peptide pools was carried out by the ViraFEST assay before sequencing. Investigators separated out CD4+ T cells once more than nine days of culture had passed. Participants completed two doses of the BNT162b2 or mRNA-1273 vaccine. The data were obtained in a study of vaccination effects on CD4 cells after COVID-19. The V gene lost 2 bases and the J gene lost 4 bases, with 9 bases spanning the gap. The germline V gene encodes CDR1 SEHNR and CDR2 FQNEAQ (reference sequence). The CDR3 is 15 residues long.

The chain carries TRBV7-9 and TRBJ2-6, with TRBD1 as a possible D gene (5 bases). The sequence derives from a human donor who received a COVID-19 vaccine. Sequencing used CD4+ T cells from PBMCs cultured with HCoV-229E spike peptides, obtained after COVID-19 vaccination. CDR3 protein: CASSLKGAGANVLTF. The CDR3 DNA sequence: TGTGCCAGCAGCTTAAAAGGGGCCGGGGCCAACGTCCTGACTTTC.